Sequencing of this TCR beta chain was carried out in a study of T cells in Graves' hyperthyroidism and ophthalmopathy. About the study: Peripheral blood was secured at the point of initial diagnosis, before any treatment. Study-level results: A model built on 13 V-J features separated ophthalmopathy from stable hyperthyroidism. Within blood appeared most thyroid clonotypes that had expanded above 0.001.

CDR3 length equals 15 residues. Germline CDR1 and CDR2: MNHEY and SMNVEV (reference sequence). V was clipped by 0 bases and J by 5 bases; unmatched bases: 6. This clonotype was counted ten times or more. Its antigen is not known. The cohort's ophthalmopathy patients, a group with duration under 3 months, had a Clinical Activity Score of at least 3 and a NOSPECS grade of at least 4. Regions amplified from RNA transcripts were the TCR beta CDR3 regions. The HTBI primer set served for first-round RT-PCR of the TCR CDR3. TCRdb re-analysed the multiplex PCR reads in MiXCR, keeping a single row per CDR3 protein. This table has 220,000 or so distinct CDR3 sequences, about 16% appearing once.

This sequence was found in a woman younger than 35 with Graves' ophthalmopathy. The chain carries TRBV27 and TRBJ2-7, with 8 positions matching TRBD2. Sequenced: blood. CDR3 sequence: CASSLSSGRIDEQYF. CDR3 sequence (DNA): TGTGCCAGCAGTTTATCCAGCGGGAGAATCGACGAGCAGTACTTC.